What follows is one T cell receptor beta chain and its context. Its target is not known. The sample belongs to a study of cytomegalovirus exposure and HLA in healthy donors. The study, taken as a whole, reports: TCR beta chains numbering more than 150 were designated cytomegalovirus-associated. Reports indicated that the classifier achieved high specificity and sensitivity in diagnosing cytomegalovirus status.

Libraries were prepared by immunoSEQ multiplex PCR; TCRdb keeps only in-frame clonotypes and omits some of them. The sample comprises around 71,000 clones, approximately 93% of which are singletons, and around 1.5% rests with the top ten. The ends lost 6 bases at V and 6 bases at J; junction bases unmatched: 19. CDR3 length equals 17 residues. Germline CDR1 is SGHRS and CDR2 is YFSETQ. This TCR came from a young man in good health and CMV-seropositive. This chain links TRBV5-1 with TRBJ2-3, with TRBD1 matching 7 bases. The specimen sequenced was PBMCs. The CDR3 region is CASTKTTGYGGTDTQYF. In DNA, the CDR3 is TGCGCCAGCACCAAGACGACAGGGTATGGGGGTACGGATACGCAGTATTTT.